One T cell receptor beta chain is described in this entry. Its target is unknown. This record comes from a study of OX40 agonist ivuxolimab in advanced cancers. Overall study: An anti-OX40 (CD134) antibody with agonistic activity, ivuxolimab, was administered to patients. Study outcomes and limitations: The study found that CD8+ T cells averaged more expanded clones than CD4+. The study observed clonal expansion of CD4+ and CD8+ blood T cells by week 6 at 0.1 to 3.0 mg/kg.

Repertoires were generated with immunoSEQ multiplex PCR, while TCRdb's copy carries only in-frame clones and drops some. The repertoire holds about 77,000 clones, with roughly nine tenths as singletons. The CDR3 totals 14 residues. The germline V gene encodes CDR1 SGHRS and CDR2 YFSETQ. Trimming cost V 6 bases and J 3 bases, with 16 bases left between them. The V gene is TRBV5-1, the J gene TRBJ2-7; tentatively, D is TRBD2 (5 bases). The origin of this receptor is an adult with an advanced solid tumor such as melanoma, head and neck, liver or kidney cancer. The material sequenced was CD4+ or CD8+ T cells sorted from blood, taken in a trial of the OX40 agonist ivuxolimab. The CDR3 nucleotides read TGCGCCAGCACCTCAGGAGGATTGGGCTACGAGCAGTACTTC. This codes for CASTSGGLGYEQYF.